The source of this T cell receptor (beta chain) is a study of CD8 T cells in Susac syndrome. Per germline, CDR1 SQVTM and CDR2 ANQGSEA. The CDR3 spans 11 residues. The ends were cut back, 3 bases at V and 1 base at J, with 4 bases in the middle. Sequencing of TCR beta, carried out with a high-throughput approach, was applied to CD8+ and CD4+ T cells from the blood. TEMRA cells were FACS-enriched and CD8+ and CD4+ T cells negatively isolated. Random hexamers served to reverse transcribe roughly 0.5 to 1 ug RNA. Amplification of the TCR beta CDR3 was carried out by immunoSEQ multiplex PCR, which spanned a total of 54 Vbeta and 13 Jbeta segments. TCRdb analysed the immunoSEQ multiplex PCR reads with MiXCR anew, one entry per CDR3 protein. The repertoire includes around 190,000 distinct CDR3 sequences, roughly 94% of them detected once, and around 0.093% sits in the top ten.

The genes are TRBV29-1 and TRBJ2-7; D is unresolved. Sequenced sample: CD4+ T cells from PBMCs. The TCR was taken from a human donor in good health. The CDR3: CSVESSYEQYF. In DNA, the CDR3 is TGCAGCGTTGAGTCGTCCTACGAGCAGTACTTC.